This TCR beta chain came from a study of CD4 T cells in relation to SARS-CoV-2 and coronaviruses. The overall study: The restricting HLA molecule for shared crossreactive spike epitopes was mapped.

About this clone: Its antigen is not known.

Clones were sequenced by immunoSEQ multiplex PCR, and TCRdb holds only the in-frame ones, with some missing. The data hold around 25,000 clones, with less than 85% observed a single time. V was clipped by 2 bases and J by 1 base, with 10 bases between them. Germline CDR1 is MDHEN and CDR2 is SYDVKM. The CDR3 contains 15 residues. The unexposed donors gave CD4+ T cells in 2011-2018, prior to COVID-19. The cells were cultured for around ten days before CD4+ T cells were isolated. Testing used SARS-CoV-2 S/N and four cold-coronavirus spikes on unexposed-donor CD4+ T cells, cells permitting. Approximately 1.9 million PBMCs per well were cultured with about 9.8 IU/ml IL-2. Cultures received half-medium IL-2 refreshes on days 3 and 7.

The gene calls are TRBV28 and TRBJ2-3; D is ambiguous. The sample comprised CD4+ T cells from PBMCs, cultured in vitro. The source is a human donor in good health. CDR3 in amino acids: CASSLQSFGTDTQYF. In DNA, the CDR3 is TGTGCCAGCAGTTTACAGTCGTTCGGCACAGATACGCAGTATTTT.